What follows is one T cell receptor (beta chain) and its context. Profiled with immunoSEQ multiplex PCR; TCRdb holds only in-frame clones, not every one. The repertoire has about 180,000 clones, approximately 87% of them found once; the top ten carry approximately 13%. This specimen belongs to a study of blood T cell repertoires in COVID-19. Germline V gene lookup returns CDR1 SGHRS and CDR2 YFSETQ. V dropped 2 bases and J dropped 7; count of bases not matched to a gene: 7. CDR3 size: 15 residues. Sequencing was carried out using peripheral blood. This receptor was identified in an older woman with COVID-19, enrolled during active disease. This sequence joins TRBV5-1 and TRBJ2-1; 9 bases fit TRBD2. The CDR3 is CASSLRREGRNEQFF. In DNA, the CDR3 is TGCGCCAGCAGCTTAAGGCGGGAGGGCCGGAATGAGCAGTTCTTC. Looking up the rest from reference TRBV5-1 and TRBJ2-1 gives the full variable domain: KAGVTQTPRYLIKTRGQQVTLSCSPISGHRSVSWYQQTPGQGLQFLFEYFSETQRNKGNFPGRFSGRQFSNSRSEMNVSTLELGDSALYLCASSLRREGRNEQFFGPGTRLTVL.